The clone carrying this T cell receptor beta chain occurred a few times. The antigen is undetermined. Under 3 months in duration, the ophthalmopathy in affected donors had moderate-to-severe activity, CAS ≥3 and NOSPECS ≥4. Using RNA transcripts, the TCR beta CDR3 regions were amplified. In the first round, RT-PCR was carried out with HTBI primers, and a multiplex PCR formed the second round. TCRdb re-derived calls from the multiplex PCR reads in MiXCR, one entry per CDR3 protein. The table has 200,000 to 250,000 distinct CDR3 sequences, 20% to 25% seen once. The data were taken from a study of Graves' ophthalmopathy and Graves' hyperthyroidism. Study-wide points: Also, most clonotypes expanded in the thyroid above 0.001 frequency appeared in blood. A 13-signature model separated ophthalmopathy from stable hyperthyroidism, reaching around 90% sensitivity and less than 83% specificity cross-validated.

The CDR3 loop spans 15 amino acids. The V gene end was trimmed by 5 bases and the J gene end by 3 bases; junction bases not matched to a gene: 3. The V gene's germline CDR1 is MNHNS and CDR2 SASEGT. The chain has TRBV6-1 and TRBJ2-6; 8 bases agree with TRBD1. The sample taken for sequencing was peripheral blood. The sequence was collected from a woman aged 45-59 years with Graves' ophthalmopathy. CDR3 region: CASSPTGGGANVLTF. The DNA of the CDR3 is TGTGCCAGCAGTCCCACAGGGGGTGGGGCCAACGTCCTGACTTTC.